This T cell receptor (beta chain) was sequenced during a study of T-cell reconstitution after alpha-beta-depleted transplantation in children. Study-wide results and limits: Several hundred expanded graft clones reportedly supplied alpha-beta T cells about two months after transplant. Once a year had passed after transplant, T-cell counts and diversity came mostly from newly produced T cells. Some patients showed high day-60 TCRbeta diversity, which derived from surviving recipient T cells and thymic progenitors.

Trimming cost V 0 bases and J 1 base, with 11 bases left between them. Per germline, CDR1 SGHRS and CDR2 YFSETQ. The CDR3 is made up of 16 amino acids. Points on this clonotype: Its antigen is currently unknown.

Preparing the TCRbeta library involved the use of unique molecular identifiers. MiXCR, applied by TCRdb to the PCR reads, yields one record per CDR3 protein. The data contain about 78,000 distinct CDR3 sequences, about 14% of them singletons. The sample in question was PBMCs, mostly from graft donor cells, obtained 180 days after TCRalphabeta/CD19-depleted stem cell transplant. The chain couples TRBV5-1 to TRBJ1-5; D possibly corresponds to TRBD1 (6 bases). The origin of this receptor is a male patient aged 2-15 years who had a stem cell transplant for acute lymphoblastic leukemia, so the T cells may come from the graft donor. In DNA, the CDR3 is TGCGCCAGCAGCTTGGGCAGGGGAGGAAGCAATCAGCCCCAGCATTTT. It encodes CASSLGRGGSNQPQHF.